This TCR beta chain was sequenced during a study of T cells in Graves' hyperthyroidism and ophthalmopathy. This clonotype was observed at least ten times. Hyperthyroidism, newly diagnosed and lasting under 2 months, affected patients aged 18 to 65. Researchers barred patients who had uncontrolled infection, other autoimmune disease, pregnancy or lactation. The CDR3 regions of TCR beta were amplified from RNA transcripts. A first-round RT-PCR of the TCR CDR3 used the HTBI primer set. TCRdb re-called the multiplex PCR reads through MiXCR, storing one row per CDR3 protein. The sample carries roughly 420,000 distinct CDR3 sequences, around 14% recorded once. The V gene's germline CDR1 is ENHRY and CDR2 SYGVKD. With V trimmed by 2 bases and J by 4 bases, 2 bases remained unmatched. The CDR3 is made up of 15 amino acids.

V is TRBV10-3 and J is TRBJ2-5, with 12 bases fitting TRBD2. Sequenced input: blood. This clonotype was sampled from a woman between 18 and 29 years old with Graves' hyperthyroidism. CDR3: CAISELAGGGETQYF. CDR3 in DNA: TGTGCCATCAGTGAGCTAGCGGGAGGGGGAGAGACCCAGTACTTC.